This record covers a single T cell receptor (beta chain). The sample originates from a study of blood T cell repertoires in COVID-19. Whole-study context: Material from acute and convalescent COVID-19 was sourced from the United States, Italy and Spain. Sources were T cells, B-cell-depleted T cells, or PBMCs; the material itself was cDNA or gDNA.

Cohort allocation depended upon clinical history that participants reported. Cohort 3 recovery required two negative PCRs, clearance, or symptom resolution. Sequencing was performed with immunoSEQ multiplex PCR; in TCRdb, only in-frame clones are kept and a portion is missing. Among hundreds of thousands of clones listed, 85% to 90% were seen once. Trimming left V 3 bases short and J 2 bases short, with 14 bases between. CDR1 is KGHSH, CDR2 LQKENI, per germline. The CDR3 sequence is 15 residues long. The sequence was obtained from a young woman who had recovered from COVID-19. Sequences were obtained from PBMCs or T cells enriched from blood (not recorded which). V usage is TRBV18 and J usage is TRBJ2-7; no clear D. In DNA, the CDR3 is TGTGCCAGCTCACCTCTCCCTCAGGTTACCTACGAGCAGTACTTC. It specifies CASSPLPQVTYEQYF.